Reported below is one T cell receptor (beta chain). Antigen specificity is unknown. The data were obtained in a study of a mutant IDH1 vaccine in newly diagnosed glioma. Study context: Those enrolled had earlier been treated with radiotherapy, temozolomide, or both, mostly both.

Clones were read by immunoSEQ multiplex PCR, and TCRdb kept only the in-frame ones, dropping some. The sample contains approximately 62,000 clones, approximately 80% of which appear only once. The time point: week 35, safety follow-up. A single vaccine dose contained 300 ug of mutant IDH1 20-mer peptide, and topical imiquimod was used with it. Germline CDR1 reads MGHRA; CDR2 reads YSYEKL. The CDR3 extends over 18 amino acids. V shed 2 bases and J shed 0 bases, with 17 bases lying between them. This rearrangement joins TRBV4-1 to TRBJ2-1; D perhaps matches TRBD2 (5 bases). The specimen was PBMCs, collected from a glioma patient whose treatment included an IDH1 peptide vaccine. The source is a man aged 30-40 years with glioma. The CDR3 here is CASSQRGGAPGSYNEQFF. DNA of the CDR3: TGCGCCAGCAGCCAAAGAGGAGGAGCTCCAGGCTCCTACAATGAGCAGTTCTTC.